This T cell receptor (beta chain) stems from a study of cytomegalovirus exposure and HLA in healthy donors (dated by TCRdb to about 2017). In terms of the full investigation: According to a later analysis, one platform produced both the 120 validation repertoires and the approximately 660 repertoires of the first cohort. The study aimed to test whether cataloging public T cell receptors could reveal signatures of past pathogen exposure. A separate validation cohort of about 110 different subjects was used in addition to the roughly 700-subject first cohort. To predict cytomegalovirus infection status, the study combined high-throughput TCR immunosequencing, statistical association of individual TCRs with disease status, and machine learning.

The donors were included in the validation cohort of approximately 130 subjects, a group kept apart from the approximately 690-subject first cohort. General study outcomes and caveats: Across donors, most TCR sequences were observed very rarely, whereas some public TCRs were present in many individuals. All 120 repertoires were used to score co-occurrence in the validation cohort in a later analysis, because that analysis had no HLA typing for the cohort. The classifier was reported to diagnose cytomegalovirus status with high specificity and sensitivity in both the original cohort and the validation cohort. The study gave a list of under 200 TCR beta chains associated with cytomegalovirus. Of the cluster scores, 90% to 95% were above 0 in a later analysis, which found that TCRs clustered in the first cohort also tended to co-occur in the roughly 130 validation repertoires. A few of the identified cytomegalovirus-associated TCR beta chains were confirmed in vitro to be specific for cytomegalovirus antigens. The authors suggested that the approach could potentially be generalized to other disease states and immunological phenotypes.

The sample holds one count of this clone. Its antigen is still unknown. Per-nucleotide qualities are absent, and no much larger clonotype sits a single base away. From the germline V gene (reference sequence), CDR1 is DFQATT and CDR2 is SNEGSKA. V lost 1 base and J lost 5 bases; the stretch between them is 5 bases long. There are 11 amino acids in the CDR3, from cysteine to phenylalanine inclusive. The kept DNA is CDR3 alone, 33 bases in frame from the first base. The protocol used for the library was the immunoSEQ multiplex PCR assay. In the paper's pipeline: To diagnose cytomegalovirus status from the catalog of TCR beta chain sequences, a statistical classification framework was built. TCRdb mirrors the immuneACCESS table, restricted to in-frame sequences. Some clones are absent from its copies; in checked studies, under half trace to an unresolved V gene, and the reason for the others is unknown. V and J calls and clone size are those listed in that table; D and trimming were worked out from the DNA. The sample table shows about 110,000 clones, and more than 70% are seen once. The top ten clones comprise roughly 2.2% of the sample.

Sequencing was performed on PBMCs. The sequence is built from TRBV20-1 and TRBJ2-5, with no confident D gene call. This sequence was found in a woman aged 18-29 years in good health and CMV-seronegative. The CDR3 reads CSARARETQYF. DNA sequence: TGCAGTGCTAGAGCCCGGGAGACCCAGTACTTC.